Listed here are 32 T cell receptor beta chains from one sample, sequenced in a study of T cell responses to AZD1222 COVID-19 vaccine. Here immunoSEQ multiplex PCR was the method, and the copy in TCRdb shows in-frame clones only, minus some. In the table there are around 120,000 clones, under 95% of which are singletons. The source material was peripheral blood, sampled 28 days after the second AZD1222 dose. These TCRs come from an adult who received the AZD1222 COVID-19 vaccine.

The chain has TRBV30 and TRBJ2-5; the D gene is possibly TRBD1 (5 bases). Germline V gene data show CDR1 as GTSNPN and CDR2 as SVGIG (reference sequence). The CDR3 has 11 residues. V was trimmed by 5 bases and J by 4 bases, leaving 8 bases between them. The CDR3 DNA sequence: TGTGCCTGGGGGGCTGGAGAGACCCAGTACTTC. Translating gives CAWGAGETQYF.

The rearrangement links TRBV2 to TRBJ1-5; D ambiguous. Germline assignment: CDR1 SNHLY and CDR2 FYNNEI. Trimming pared 8 bases from V and 7 bases from J, leaving 12 bases between. CDR3 size: 12 residues. CDR3 in DNA: TGTGCCAGCCACTCGGCTGGCCAGCCCCAGCATTTT. Translation gives CASHSAGQPQHF.

This clone is a singleton in its sample. V and J are TRBV12-3 or TRBV12-4 and TRBJ1-5; possibly TRBD1 for D (6 bases). The V gene lost 6 bases and the J gene lost 5 bases, with 11 bases spanning the gap. CDR3 length: 13 residues. CDR3 sequence: CASSRGADQPQHF. The DNA of the CDR3 is TGTGCCAGCAGCCGGGGGGCGGATCAGCCCCAGCATTTT.

This clone occurred many times. The chain is built from TRBV30 and TRBJ1-1, with 7 bases identical to TRBD1. The V and J ends lost 0 bases and 6 bases, in that order; junction bases with no gene match: 4. CDR1 and CDR2 (germline): GTSNPN, SVGIG (reference sequence). The CDR3 runs 13 residues. CDR3 loop: CAWSVTRGAEAFF. DNA for the CDR3: TGTGCCTGGAGTGTCACCAGGGGGGCTGAAGCTTTCTTT.

This chain uses TRBV27 with TRBJ2-7; 10 nucleotides agree with TRBD1. Germline CDR1 is MNHEY and CDR2 is SMNVEV (reference sequence). This CDR3 has 15 residues. Trimming cost V 2 bases and J 6 bases; bases outside gene matches: 7. The DNA of the CDR3 is TGTGCCAGCAGTTTAGAGGGGACAGGGGCTCTCGAGCAGTACTTC. Translation: CASSLEGTGALEQYF.

In this sample, this clone turned up once. The V and J genes are TRBV4-1 and TRBJ1-1; D unresolved. Germline CDR1 and CDR2: MGHRA and YSYEKL. Trimming removed 1 base at V and 3 bases at J, with 21 bases between. There are 18 residues in the CDR3. CDR3 region: CASSQAYTGVKGYTEAFF. The CDR3 nucleotides read TGCGCCAGCAGCCAAGCTTATACTGGGGTTAAAGGCTACACTGAAGCTTTCTTT.

The chain recombines TRBV7-8 with TRBJ1-4, with D perhaps matching TRBD1 (5 bases). V was trimmed by 1 base and J by 8 bases, leaving 14 bases between them. Germline V gives CDR1 SGHVS, CDR2 FQNEAQ. The CDR3 is made up of 15 amino acids. CDR3 in amino acids: CASSLDTARDEKLFF. Written as DNA, the CDR3 is TGTGCCAGCAGCTTAGATACAGCGAGGGACGAAAAACTGTTTTTT. The whole variable domain, remainder taken from reference TRBV7-8 and TRBJ1-4, is GAGVSQSPRYKVAKRGQDVALRCDPISGHVSLFWYQQALGQGPEFLTYFQNEAQLDKSGLPSDRFFAERPEGSVSTLKIQRTQQEDSAVYLCASSLDTARDEKLFFGSGTQLSVL.

This clone was seen a single time. The gene calls are TRBV3-1 (or the pseudogene TRBV3-2) and TRBJ2-1; the D gene is possibly TRBD1 (6 bases). The ends were cut back, 2 bases at V and 6 bases at J, with 14 bases in the middle. The germline CDR1 and CDR2 sequences are LGHDT and YNNKEL (reference sequence). The CDR3 covers 15 residues. The CDR3 nucleotides are TGTGCCAGCAGCCAATGGGCAGGGGAGAGCAATGAGCAGTTCTTC. Encoded protein: CASSQWAGESNEQFF.

J is TRBJ2-1 and V is TRBV7-2; TRBD2 aligns across 10 bases. The ends lost 5 bases at V and 6 bases at J; junction bases unmatched: 4. CDR3 length: 14 amino acids. Germline V gene data show CDR1 as SGHTA and CDR2 as FQGNSA. The CDR3 protein is CASSPRTSGNEQFF. As DNA, the CDR3 is TGTGCCAGCAGCCCTCGGACTAGCGGCAATGAGCAGTTCTTC.

Written as DNA, the CDR3 is TGTGCCAGCAGCTTGGGGGGACAGATATCCTACGAGCAGTACTTC. This gives the protein CASSLGGQISYEQYF. This rearrangement joins TRBV5-4 to TRBJ2-7, with 7 bases identical to TRBD1. The CDR3 is made up of 15 amino acids. V gave up 0 bases and J gave up 1 base; unmatched junction bases: 4. Per the germline V gene, CDR1 is SGHNT and CDR2 is YYREEE (reference sequence).

This sequence joins TRBV19 and TRBJ2-1; the match to TRBD2 covers 8 bases. V dropped 8 bases and J dropped 0; count of bases not matched to a gene: 6. The CDR3 is 15 residues long. Germline V gene lookup returns CDR1 LNHDA and CDR2 SQIVND (reference sequence). CDR3 sequence reads: CASDLGGGSYNEQFF. The CDR3 DNA is TGTGCCAGTGATCTCGGGGGGGGCTCCTACAATGAGCAGTTCTTC.

The rearrangement joins TRBV2 to TRBJ2-3; D gene uncertain. V lost 6 bases, J lost 0 bases, and 13 bases lay in between. Germline V gene data show CDR1 as SNHLY and CDR2 as FYNNEI. The CDR3 has 15 amino acids. CDR3 region: CASRTGTPSTDTQYF. In nucleotides, the CDR3 is TGTGCCAGCAGGACCGGAACTCCTAGCACAGATACGCAGTATTTT.

This sequence joins TRBV19 and TRBJ1-2; the D gene is possibly TRBD1 (6 bases). The germline gives CDR1 LNHDA, CDR2 SQIVND (reference sequence). The CDR3 extends over 18 amino acids. Between the trimmed V and J ends, which lost 2 bases and 0 bases, there was a span of 19 bases. The CDR3 reads CASSISLFGGQPNYGYTF. CDR3 coding DNA: TGTGCCAGTAGTATAAGTTTGTTCGGGGGACAACCTAACTATGGCTACACCTTC.

The chain is built from TRBV7-2 and TRBJ2-7; D is ambiguous. This CDR3 has 14 residues. V was trimmed by 5 bases and J by 0 bases, leaving 11 bases between them. Germline V lookup: CDR1 SGHTA, CDR2 FQGNSA. DNA for the CDR3: TGTGCCAGCAGCCCCGGGCGGAGCTCCTACGAGCAGTACTTC. Translating it yields CASSPGRSSYEQYF.

This chain links TRBV12-3 or TRBV12-4 with TRBJ1-2; D not resolved. Trimming pared 1 base from V and 6 bases from J, leaving 9 bases between. The CDR3 length is 13 residues. This chain's CDR3 is CASSLGRPHGYTF. The CDR3 DNA is TGTGCCAGCAGTTTAGGCCGACCGCATGGCTACACCTTC.

V and J are TRBV7-9 and TRBJ1-2, with a tentative D call TRBD1 (5 bases). Germline V gene lookup returns CDR1 SEHNR and CDR2 FQNEAQ (reference sequence). The V and J ends lost 1 base and 6 bases respectively, with 12 bases between them. This CDR3 has 14 residues. Written as DNA, the CDR3 is TGTGCCAGCAGCTTAGGGGGACGAGGGGATGGCTACACCTTC. It yields the protein CASSLGGRGDGYTF.

The rearrangement links TRBV5-1 to TRBJ1-2; D uncertain. The CDR3 is 14 residues long. Germline CDR1 is SGHRS and CDR2 is YFSETQ. V was cut by 0 bases and J by 2 bases, with 8 bases left in between. CDR3 nucleotide sequence: TGCGCCAGCAGCTTGGAGAGGCCCAACTATGGCTACACCTTC. This encodes CASSLERPNYGYTF.

This rearrangement joins TRBV3-1 (or the pseudogene TRBV3-2) to TRBJ1-1; 8 bases line up with TRBD1. Trimming cost V 1 base and J 8 bases; bases outside gene matches: 6. CDR1 is LGHDT and CDR2 is YNNKEL in the germline V gene (reference sequence). CDR3 length equals 14 residues. Written as DNA, the CDR3 is TGTGCCAGCAGCCAAGGGGGGACAGGCGGAGAAGCTTTCTTT. This sequence encodes CASSQGGTGGEAFF.

The genes are TRBV5-4 and TRBJ1-1; D not certain. The germline V gene encodes CDR1 SGHNT and CDR2 YYREEE (reference sequence). The germline V and J ends were trimmed by 3 bases and 11 bases, with 17 bases remaining between them. CDR3 length: 13 residues. CDR3 coding DNA: TGTGCCAGCAGCTCGGTTCTCGGCCCGGGGGCTTTCTTT. This codes for CASSSVLGPGAFF. Supplemented by reference TRBV5-4 and TRBJ1-1, the full variable domain reads ETGVTQSPTHLIKTRGQQVTLRCSSQSGHNTVSWYQQALGQGPQFIFQYYREEENGRGNFPPRFSGLQFPNYSSELNVNALELDDSALYLCASSSVLGPGAFFGQGTRLTVV.

The chain carries TRBV27 and TRBJ1-6, with 8 positions matching TRBD1. The trim removed 6 bases at V and 6 bases at J, leaving 4 bases unmatched. Germline CDR1 MNHEY, CDR2 SMNVEV (reference sequence). The CDR3 has 14 residues. The CDR3 coding sequence is TGTGCCAGCAGGACAGGGGTAACTAATTCACCCCTCCACTTT. As protein: CASRTGVTNSPLHF.

Only one count was recorded for this clone. The chain has TRBV6-6 and TRBJ1-5; D ambiguous. V lost 8 bases to trimming and J lost 4 bases, with 9 bases between them. Germline lookup yields CDR1 MNHNY and CDR2 SVGAGI (reference sequence). The CDR3 has 12 amino acids. The CDR3 protein is CASGTANQPQHF. DNA of the CDR3: TGTGCCAGCGGTACAGCTAATCAGCCCCAGCATTTT.

The chain carries TRBV29-1 and TRBJ2-7; D unclear. Trimming removed 7 bases from V and 0 bases from J, with 13 bases in between. This CDR3 spans 13 amino acids. Looked up from germline, CDR1 is SQVTM and CDR2 is ANQGSEA. CDR3 bases: TGCAGCGCTGCCACCAGGTTCTCCTACGAGCAGTACTTC. This sequence encodes CSAATRFSYEQYF.

V gene TRBV18 combines with J gene TRBJ1-1; D is undetermined. The CDR3 loop spans 17 amino acids. The V and J ends lost 5 bases and 3 bases respectively, with 22 bases between them. In germline, CDR1 is KGHSH, CDR2 LQKENI. In nucleotides, the CDR3 is TGTGCCAGCTCAGCCTTATTTTCTCAACTCCGGGACACTGAAGCTTTCTTT. Protein product: CASSALFSQLRDTEAFF.

The rearrangement joins TRBV11-2 to TRBJ2-5, with 8 positions matching TRBD2. J gave up 5 bases and V 5 bases, and 10 bases lay outside the gene matches. In germline, CDR1 is SGHAT, CDR2 FQNNGV. This CDR3 is built from 15 residues. CDR3 loop: CASSISGIKGETQYF. The DNA of the CDR3 is TGTGCCAGCAGCATTAGCGGGATAAAGGGGGAGACCCAGTACTTC.

This clone was seen only once. Written as DNA, the CDR3 is TGCGCCAGCAGCTTCGGGGAGGGCTCAAACAATGAGCAGTTCTTC. Encoded protein: CASSFGEGSNNEQFF. The rearrangement links TRBV5-1 to TRBJ2-1, with 7 bases identical to TRBD2. The junction had 7 bases not matched to a gene; V was cut back by 2 bases and J by 5 bases. The germline gives CDR1 SGHRS, CDR2 YFSETQ. The CDR3 totals 15 residues.

The chain uses TRBV6-5 and TRBJ1-2, with TRBD1 matching 7 bases. Germline CDR1 and CDR2: MNHEY and SVGAGI. V dropped 8 bases and J dropped 3; count of bases not matched to a gene: 9. The CDR3 consists of 14 residues. The CDR3, as DNA: TGTGCCAGCGGCTACAGGGGTAACGACTATGGCTACACCTTC. As protein: CASGYRGNDYGYTF.

J is TRBJ2-1 and V is TRBV11-3, with 8 bases that match TRBD2. CDR1 and CDR2 (germline): SGHNT, YENEEA. Trimming at V came to 3 bases and at J to 9 bases, leaving 10 bases not matched to a gene. CDR3 length: 15 amino acids. Written as DNA, the CDR3 is TGTGCCAGCAGCTTGTCGCGGGGGGCCTCCAGTGAGCAGTTCTTC. Translation gives CASSLSRGASSEQFF.

The DNA for the CDR3 is TGTGCCAGCAGCTTAGCTAGGGCCCTCGGGAGTGGCTACACCTTC. Encoded protein: CASSLARALGSGYTF. This chain links TRBV11-2 with TRBJ1-2; D call uncertain. Trimming pared 1 base from V and 7 bases from J, leaving 16 bases between. CDR1 SGHAT and CDR2 FQNNGV come from the germline V gene. This CDR3 comprises 15 residues.

The count of this clone is one. The V gene is TRBV11-2, the J gene TRBJ2-7; no definite D call. Germline CDR1 and CDR2: SGHAT and FQNNGV. V lost 3 bases and J 6 bases, leaving 18 bases between the germline ends. CDR3 length: 15 amino acids. In DNA, the CDR3 is TGTGCCAGCAGCTTCCAGGACGTTTTGTGGGGCGAGCAGTACTTC. This codes for CASSFQDVLWGEQYF.

This chain connects TRBV2 to TRBJ1-2; D remains ambiguous. CDR1 is SNHLY and CDR2 is FYNNEI in the germline V gene. V was pared by 4 bases and J by 6 bases, with 15 bases between. The length of the CDR3 is 14 residues. The CDR3, as DNA: TGTGCCAGCAGTGTAAGGCAGCTTCGGGATGGCTACACCTTC. Protein product: CASSVRQLRDGYTF.

The V and J genes are TRBV27 and TRBJ2-1; D might be TRBD2 (5 bases). There are 13 residues in the CDR3. Trimming removed 6 bases at V and 13 bases at J, with 19 bases between. The V gene's germline CDR1 is MNHEY and CDR2 SMNVEV (reference sequence). Here the CDR3 reads CASSSYSVDRQFF. The CDR3 region has the DNA TGTGCCAGCAGCTCCTATAGCGTCGATAGACAGTTCTTC.

The chain's CDR3 is CASSPEGTSYNEQFF. CDR3 DNA: TGTGCCAGCAGCCCAGAAGGGACTAGCTACAATGAGCAGTTCTTC. This chain links TRBV9 with TRBJ2-1; 8 bases map to TRBD2. The J segment lost 3 bases and the V segment lost 4 bases, leaving 6 bases of the junction unmatched. The length of the CDR3 is 15 residues. The V gene's germline CDR1 is SGDLS and CDR2 YYNGEE.